The 32 T cell receptor beta chains in this list originate from one sample, sequenced in a study of blood T cell repertoires in COVID-19 (TCRdb year 2020). Library preparation employed the immunoSEQ multiplex PCR assay. Here the immuneACCESS table is served through TCRdb, limited to in-frame sequences with V and J called. Missing clones are a known gap in these copies; in checked studies unresolved V genes cover under half, and the rest lacks a known reason. This sample holds hundreds of thousands of clones; around 87% were observed only once. The leading ten clones occupy 1.5% of the sample. The specimen was peripheral blood. The receptors derive from a woman in her thirties or forties who had recovered from COVID-19.

The rearrangement uses TRBV5-5 and TRBJ2-7; TRBD1 matches 10 bases. With 5 bases clipped from V and 9 bases from J, the junction kept 14 bases outside the gene matches. Germline CDR1 reads SGHKS; CDR2 reads YYEKEE (reference sequence). The CDR3 consists of 15 residues. The CDR3 protein is CASSQNPGQGIVQYF. Here the CDR3 DNA reads TGTGCCAGCAGTCAGAACCCGGGACAGGGGATAGTGCAGTACTTC.

The V call is TRBV5-1, the J call TRBJ1-1; D may be TRBD1 (5 bases). The V end lost 4 bases, the J end lost 11 bases, and 15 bases lay between the germline ends. The CDR3 contains 12 residues. CDR1 is SGHRS and CDR2 is YFSETQ in the germline V gene. CDR3 coding DNA: TGCGCCAGCAGCCAGTGGGGCGGGGGGGCTTTCTTT. Translating it yields CASSQWGGGAFF.

The rearrangement links TRBV9 to TRBJ1-2; D may be TRBD1 (6 bases). Germline V gives CDR1 SGDLS, CDR2 YYNGEE. Trimming removed 0 bases from V and 7 bases from J, with 16 bases in between. The CDR3 is 15 amino acids. Written as DNA, the CDR3 is TGTGCCAGCAGCGTAGCCCCGGGTTCCAGGGGTGGCTACACCTTC. Translation: CASSVAPGSRGGYTF. Drawing the rest from reference TRBV9 and TRBJ1-2, the complete variable domain is DSGVTQTPKHLITATGQRVTLRCSPRSGDLSVYWYQQSLDQGLQFLIQYYNGEERAKGNILERFSAQQFPDLHSELNLSSLELGDSALYFCASSVAPGSRGGYTFGSGTRLTVV.

J is TRBJ2-2 and V is TRBV19; 8 bases agree with TRBD1. Germline loops: CDR1 LNHDA, CDR2 SQIVND (reference sequence). The J segment lost 4 bases and the V segment lost 5 bases, leaving 3 bases of the junction unmatched. This CDR3 has 14 amino acids. This chain's CDR3 is CASSPTGGTGELFF. DNA for the CDR3: TGTGCCAGTAGTCCCACAGGGGGCACCGGGGAGCTGTTTTTT.

This chain joins TRBV5-4 and TRBJ1-1, with 9 positions matching TRBD1. CDR1 and CDR2 (germline): SGHNT, YYREEE (reference sequence). The CDR3 runs 16 residues. Losses at the gene ends were 0 bases for V and 3 bases for J; bases not matched to a gene: 6. The CDR3 protein is CASSLEQGAIYTEAFF. The CDR3 nucleotides are TGTGCCAGCAGCTTGGAACAGGGGGCGATATACACTGAAGCTTTCTTT.

The chain links TRBV7-2 to TRBJ2-3; D is perhaps TRBD2 (5 bases). Trimming left V 2 bases short and J 2 bases short, with 11 bases between. The CDR3 consists of 15 residues. CDR1 SGHTA and CDR2 FQGNSA come from the germline V gene. In nucleotides, the CDR3 is TGTGCCAGCAGCTTATTCGGGATCTCCACAGATACGCAGTATTTT. Its translation: CASSLFGISTDTQYF.

This chain uses TRBV25-1 with TRBJ1-2; TRBD1 aligns across 7 bases. CDR1 is MGHDK, CDR2 SYGVNS, per germline. V was clipped by 4 bases and J by 10 bases; unmatched bases: 12. The CDR3 covers 14 residues. CDR3 DNA: TGTGCCAGCAGTGGCGACAGGGATCCTTGGGACTACACCTTC. Protein: CASSGDRDPWDYTF.

The gene calls are TRBV11-2 and TRBJ2-7, with 10 bases matching TRBD1. The junction had 13 bases not matched to a gene; V was cut back by 3 bases and J by 2 bases. The CDR3 is 18 residues long. Per the germline V gene, CDR1 is SGHAT and CDR2 is FQNNGV. The CDR3 reads CASSFRRDRGLTPYEQYF. The CDR3, as DNA: TGTGCCAGCAGCTTCCGGCGGGACAGGGGCCTTACCCCCTACGAGCAGTACTTC.

The rearrangement uses TRBV9 and TRBJ2-7; TRBD2 matches at 10 bases. Unmatched junction bases numbered 10, after V lost 3 bases and J lost 7 bases. The germline V gene encodes CDR1 SGDLS and CDR2 YYNGEE. The CDR3 spans 15 residues. The CDR3, as DNA: TGTGCCAGCAGCGCTAAAGCGGGGGGGCCGATAGAGCAGTACTTC. Residues: CASSAKAGGPIEQYF.

This chain links TRBV2 with TRBJ2-4; D is ambiguous. Trimming shortened V by 8 bases and J by 6 bases, and 14 bases separated the two germline ends. The CDR3 runs to 13 residues. Germline CDR1 and CDR2: SNHLY and FYNNEI. The CDR3 region is CASWYNGLNIQYF. CDR3 DNA sequence: TGTGCCAGCTGGTATAATGGCCTAAACATTCAGTACTTC.

J is TRBJ2-7 and V is TRBV7-9; D is unclear. The CDR3 runs 14 residues. V lost 3 bases, J lost 5 bases, and 14 bases lay in between. Per the germline V gene, CDR1 is SEHNR and CDR2 is FQNEAQ (reference sequence). The CDR3 loop reads CASSLHPPRDEQYF. CDR3 DNA sequence: TGTGCCAGCAGCTTGCACCCACCTCGGGACGAGCAGTACTTC.

V usage is TRBV7-7 and J usage is TRBJ2-5; 9 bases align to TRBD1. Looked up from germline, CDR1 is SSHAT and CDR2 is FNYEAQ (reference sequence). CDR3 length: 15 residues. The V and J ends lost 5 bases and 4 bases, in that order; junction bases with no gene match: 8. The CDR3 DNA reads as TGTGCCAGCAGCCCTGGGACAGGGAACGCAGAGACCCAGTACTTC. This encodes CASSPGTGNAETQYF.

This chain uses TRBV18 with TRBJ2-7; D remains ambiguous. CDR3 length equals 13 residues. V lost 2 bases and J 0 bases, leaving 5 bases between the germline ends. Per germline, CDR1 KGHSH and CDR2 LQKENI. CDR3 DNA: TGTGCCAGCTCACCATCCAACTCCTACGAGCAGTACTTC. It translates to CASSPSNSYEQYF.

V is TRBV5-1 and J is TRBJ2-1; 11 bases are shared with TRBD2. CDR1 is SGHRS and CDR2 is YFSETQ in the germline V gene. The length of the CDR3 is 15 residues. J was trimmed by 6 bases and V by 5 bases; bases with no gene match: 7. This CDR3 reads CASRVAGGPGNEQFF. The CDR3, as DNA: TGCGCCAGCAGGGTAGCGGGGGGGCCCGGCAATGAGCAGTTCTTC.

V is TRBV19 and J is TRBJ2-7; unclear D gene. The germline V gene has CDR1 LNHDA and CDR2 SQIVND (reference sequence). V lost 2 bases, J lost 2 bases, and 10 bases lay in between. The CDR3 has 14 residues. The DNA of the CDR3 is TGTGCCAGTAGTATAAGCCGTACTGCCTACGAGCAGTACTTC. It encodes CASSISRTAYEQYF.

This clone has only one observation. This sample also contains other DNA sequences that code for the same CDR3. This chain joins TRBV2 and TRBJ1-5; a possible D gene is TRBD1 (5 bases). Looked up from germline, CDR1 is SNHLY and CDR2 is FYNNEI. V gave up 3 bases and J gave up 5 bases, with 8 bases separating them. The CDR3 runs to 13 residues. The CDR3 nucleotides read TGTGCCAGCAGTGATCGGGGGTATCAGCCCCAGCATTTT. This sequence encodes CASSDRGYQPQHF.

This clone was counted once. This rearrangement joins TRBV2 to TRBJ2-2; 7 bases match TRBD2. V was clipped by 8 bases and J by 4 bases; unmatched bases: 10. In germline, CDR1 is SNHLY, CDR2 FYNNEI. The CDR3 sequence is 15 residues long. The CDR3 region is CASGRLGRATGELFF. CDR3 nucleotides: TGTGCCAGCGGTAGACTGGGGAGGGCCACCGGGGAGCTGTTTTTT.

The rearrangement links TRBV9 to TRBJ2-3; 15 bases are shared with TRBD2. The CDR3 consists of 16 residues. Trimming at V came to 3 bases and at J to 4 bases, leaving 3 bases not matched to a gene. Per the germline V gene, CDR1 is SGDLS and CDR2 is YYNGEE. The CDR3 DNA reads as TGTGCCAGCAGCGCCGGGACTAGCGGGGGGTCAGATACGCAGTATTTT. Its protein product is CASSAGTSGGSDTQYF.

The genes are TRBV18 and TRBJ2-3, with 9 positions matching TRBD1. CDR3 length: 13 residues. Germline V lookup: CDR1 KGHSH, CDR2 LQKENI. Trimming took 10 bases from V and 4 from J; bases not matched to a gene: 6. In DNA, the CDR3 is TGTGCCACCCAAAGGACAGGGGCAGATACGCAGTATTTT. This translates into CATQRTGADTQYF.

This sequence joins TRBV3-1 (or the pseudogene TRBV3-2) and TRBJ2-5; 7 bases line up with TRBD2. The CDR3 is 19 amino acids. V was clipped by 0 bases and J by 1 base; unmatched bases: 14. In germline, CDR1 is LGHDT, CDR2 YNNKEL (reference sequence). The CDR3: CASSQDPRAGTRFQETQYF. The CDR3 nucleotides are TGTGCCAGCAGCCAAGATCCGCGAGCGGGGACCCGTTTCCAAGAGACCCAGTACTTC.

The chain carries TRBV3-1 (or the pseudogene TRBV3-2) and TRBJ2-7, with TRBD1 matching over 8 bases. Germline CDR1 and CDR2: LGHDT and YNNKEL (reference sequence). The CDR3 has 13 residues. Germline trimming cut 5 bases from V and 6 bases from J; bases unmatched to any gene: 6. CDR3 sequence (DNA): TGTGCCAGCAGCTGGACAGGGTCCGGCGAGCAGTACTTC. Translating it yields CASSWTGSGEQYF.

V is TRBV28 and J is TRBJ2-3; D gene unclear. The CDR3 extends over 15 amino acids. Germline lookup yields CDR1 MDHEN and CDR2 SYDVKM. Trimming removed 2 bases from V and 2 bases from J, with 11 bases in between. CDR3 coding DNA: TGTGCCAGCAGTTTACTGCTGGAGTACACAGATACGCAGTATTTT. It encodes CASSLLLEYTDTQYF.

The V call is TRBV2, the J call TRBJ1-1; the D gene is possibly TRBD1 (5 bases). V was trimmed by 8 bases and J by 5 bases, leaving 21 bases between them. This CDR3 is 15 amino acids long. The germline V gene has CDR1 SNHLY and CDR2 FYNNEI. The CDR3 sequence is CASDSLQASGTEAFF. CDR3 coding DNA: TGTGCCAGCGATAGCTTACAGGCAAGTGGGACTGAAGCTTTCTTT.

The chain carries TRBV7-2 and TRBJ1-1; possibly TRBD1 for D (6 bases). The CDR3 runs 13 residues. Germline lookup yields CDR1 SGHTA and CDR2 FQGNSA. The germline V and J ends were trimmed by 4 bases and 5 bases, with 11 bases remaining between them. The CDR3 coding sequence is TGTGCCAGCAGCTCATCAGGGGCGACTGAAGCTTTCTTT. This sequence encodes CASSSSGATEAFF.

The chain has TRBV30 and TRBJ1-1; perhaps TRBD1 as D (6 bases). CDR3 length: 16 residues. Germline V lookup: CDR1 GTSNPN, CDR2 SVGIG (reference sequence). Trimming removed 2 bases at V and 6 bases at J, with 22 bases between. The CDR3 is CAWSISYRARNPEAFF. CDR3 DNA sequence: TGTGCCTGGAGTATCTCCTACAGGGCGCGCAACCCTGAAGCTTTCTTT. The full variable domain, its missing parts supplied by reference TRBV30 and TRBJ1-1, is SQTIHQWPATLVQPVGSPLSLECTVEGTSNPNLYWYRQAAGRGLQLLFYSVGIGQISSEVPQNLSASRPQDRQFILSSKKLLLSDSGFYLCAWSISYRARNPEAFFGQGTRLTVV.

This chain uses TRBV7-8 with TRBJ1-1, with a tentative D call TRBD1 (5 bases). CDR1 is SGHVS, CDR2 FQNEAQ, per germline. The CDR3 extends over 13 amino acids. V was shortened by 5 bases and J by 4 bases, with 11 bases between the two germline ends. In DNA, the CDR3 is TGTGCCAGCAGCCCTAATACAGGCACTGAAGCTTTCTTT. This sequence encodes CASSPNTGTEAFF.

This chain connects TRBV7-9 to TRBJ1-3; D gene unclear. The CDR3 has 14 amino acids. Deletions cut 6 bases from V and 0 bases from J, with 9 bases between. From germline, CDR1 is SEHNR and CDR2 FQNEAQ (reference sequence). CDR3 residues: CASSQHLSGNTIYF. CDR3 DNA sequence: TGTGCCAGCAGTCAACACCTCTCTGGAAACACCATATATTTT. The full variable domain, rest sourced from reference TRBV7-9 and TRBJ1-3, is DTGVSQNPRHKITKRGQNVTFRCDPISEHNRLYWYRQTLGQGPEFLTYFQNEAQLEKSRLLSDRFSAERPKGSFSTLEIQRTEQGDSAMYLCASSQHLSGNTIYFGEGSWLTVV.

The rearrangement uses TRBV7-9 and TRBJ2-2, with D maybe TRBD1 (5 bases). V lost 5 bases to trimming and J lost 6 bases, with 10 bases between them. Germline-derived CDR1 and CDR2 are SEHNR and FQNEAQ (reference sequence). This CDR3 comprises 13 residues. CDR3 amino acids: CASSGHPAGELFF. CDR3 in DNA: TGTGCCAGCAGCGGACACCCCGCCGGGGAGCTGTTTTTT. Based on the CDR3 plus reference TRBV7-9 and TRBJ2-2, the full variable domain is DTGVSQNPRHKITKRGQNVTFRCDPISEHNRLYWYRQTLGQGPEFLTYFQNEAQLEKSRLLSDRFSAERPKGSFSTLEIQRTEQGDSAMYLCASSGHPAGELFFGEGSRLTVL.

The chain is built from TRBV7-8 and TRBJ2-1; D is possibly TRBD1 (6 bases). CDR1 and CDR2 (germline): SGHVS, FQNEAQ. The CDR3 has 18 amino acids. The V end was cut by 2 bases, the J end by 5 bases, with 22 bases between. The CDR3 loop is CASSLRRTEQGPNNEQFF. CDR3 DNA: TGTGCCAGCAGCTTACGTCGGACCGAACAGGGACCCAACAATGAGCAGTTCTTC.

This chain joins TRBV2 and TRBJ1-5, with 8 bases fitting TRBD1. Germline loops: CDR1 SNHLY, CDR2 FYNNEI. V trimming: 6 bases; J trimming: 6 bases; junction bases outside the gene matches: 7. This CDR3 region has 14 residues. The CDR3 region has the DNA TGTGCCAGCAGCCCGGGACAGGTTACTCAGCCCCAGCATTTT. Encoded protein: CASSPGQVTQPQHF. Combining the CDR3 with reference TRBV2 and TRBJ1-5 gives the whole variable domain EPEVTQTPSHQVTQMGQEVILRCVPISNHLYFYWYRQILGQKVEFLVSFYNNEISEKSEIFDDQFSVERPDGSNFTLKIRSTKLEDSAMYFCASSPGQVTQPQHFGDGTRLSIL.

The chain couples TRBV3-1 (or the pseudogene TRBV3-2) to TRBJ2-2; 12 positions match TRBD2. This CDR3 comprises 20 residues. Germline lookup yields CDR1 LGHDT and CDR2 YNNKEL (reference sequence). The V segment lost 2 bases and the J segment 1 base; nucleotides outside the gene matches: 11. CDR3 protein: CASSQIPRLAGAQNTGELFF. CDR3 sequence (DNA): TGTGCCAGCAGCCAAATTCCAAGACTAGCGGGGGCCCAGAACACCGGGGAGCTGTTTTTT.

The chain has TRBV18 and TRBJ2-1, with 10 bases identical to TRBD1. The germline V gene encodes CDR1 KGHSH and CDR2 LQKENI. V shed 3 bases and J 10 bases; nucleotides not matched to a gene: 9. The CDR3 consists of 15 residues. In nucleotides, the CDR3 is TGTGCCAGCTCACCGAGACAGGGGGCGCCGGGGGAGCAGTTCTTC. Residues: CASSPRQGAPGEQFF.